One sample yielded the 2 T cell receptor beta chains listed below, sequenced in a study. TCRdb processed the RT-PCR reads anew with MiXCR; each CDR3 protein has one entry. Seen here are about 680,000 distinct CDR3 sequences, 13% to 15% observed once, and the top ten hold just over 3.5%. The sequenced material came from memory CD4+ T cells from blood. These receptor sequences come from a female donor in good health, serving as a healthy control.

This clonotype was recorded at least ten times. J is TRBJ1-6 and V is TRBV10-3; 7 bases map to TRBD1. CDR1 is ENHRY and CDR2 is SYGVKD in the germline V gene. Trimming at V came to 6 bases and at J to 10 bases, leaving 9 bases not matched to a gene. This CDR3 contains 14 residues. The CDR3 region is CAISLGQVGSPLHF. The CDR3, as DNA: TGTGCCATCAGCCTCGGACAGGTGGGGTCACCCCTCCACTTT.

This clonotype has only a few counts. The rearrangement links TRBV3-1 to TRBJ2-3; 10 bases map to TRBD2. V was clipped by 5 bases and J by 5 bases; unmatched bases: 4. The CDR3 runs 14 residues. The germline CDR1 and CDR2 sequences are LGHDT and YNNKEL (reference sequence). CDR3 loop: CASSGRLAGDTQYF. In DNA, the CDR3 is TGTGCCAGCAGCGGTCGACTAGCGGGAGATACGCAGTATTTT.